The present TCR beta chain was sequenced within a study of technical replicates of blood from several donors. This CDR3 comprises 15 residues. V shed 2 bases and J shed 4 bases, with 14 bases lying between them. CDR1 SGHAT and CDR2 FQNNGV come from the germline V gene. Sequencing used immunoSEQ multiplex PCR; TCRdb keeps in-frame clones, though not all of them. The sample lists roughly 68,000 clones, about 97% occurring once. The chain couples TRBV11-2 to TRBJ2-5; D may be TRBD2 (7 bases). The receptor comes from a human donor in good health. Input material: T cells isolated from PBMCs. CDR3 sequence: CASSLFSGEGETQYF. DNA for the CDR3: TGTGCCAGCAGCTTATTTTCAGGGGAGGGAGAGACCCAGTACTTC.